Listed here are 31 T cell receptor beta chains from one sample, sequenced in a study of CD8 T cells in ankylosing spondylitis. TCRdb processed the 5' RACE reads anew with MiXCR; each CDR3 protein has one entry. The sample gives 230,000 or so distinct CDR3 sequences, about a sixth of which show up once; over 25% is in the top ten. Sample: blood, either unsorted or a sorted T cell fraction (not recorded which). The receptor set was obtained from a male donor with ankylosing spondylitis or in good health (not recorded which).

This clonotype was observed a handful of times. The gene calls are TRBV6-6 and TRBJ2-5; tentatively, D is TRBD1 or TRBD2 (5 bases each). Germline CDR1 and CDR2: MNHNY and SVGAGI (reference sequence). The CDR3 consists of 13 residues. Trimming shortened V by 7 bases and J by 6 bases, and 15 bases separated the two germline ends. The CDR3 reads CASIHGASQTQYF. In DNA, the CDR3 is TGTGCCAGCATCCACGGGGCCAGCCAGACCCAGTACTTC.

V is TRBV6-1 and J is TRBJ2-7; 8 bases map to TRBD2. The CDR3 is 13 residues long. Per germline, CDR1 MNHNS and CDR2 SASEGT. In DNA form, the CDR3 reads TGTGCGACCGGGACTAGGGTCTGCTACGAGCAGTACTTC. Amino acids: CATGTRVCYEQYF.

Only a few counts were recorded for this clonotype. The V and J genes are TRBV5-1 and TRBJ2-7, with TRBD2 identical over 11 bases. Losses at the gene ends were 2 bases for V and 2 bases for J; bases not matched to a gene: 12. CDR3 length: 18 residues. CDR1 is SGHRS and CDR2 is YFSETQ in the germline V gene. CDR3 region: CASSFSRGLADWTYEQYF. In nucleotides, the CDR3 is TGCGCCAGCAGCTTTTCACGGGGACTAGCGGACTGGACCTACGAGCAGTACTTC. The whole variable domain, remainder taken from reference TRBV5-1 and TRBJ2-7, is KAGVTQTPRYLIKTRGQQVTLSCSPISGHRSVSWYQQTPGQGLQFLFEYFSETQRNKGNFPGRFSGRQFSNSRSEMNVSTLELGDSALYLCASSFSRGLADWTYEQYFGPGTRLTVT.

This clonotype has just a few counts. V gene TRBV6-6 combines with J gene TRBJ2-1; maybe TRBD1 (7 bases). The length of the CDR3 is 13 residues. Germline CDR1 is MNHNY and CDR2 is SVGAGI (reference sequence). V was trimmed by 3 bases and J by 8 bases, leaving 11 bases between them. The CDR3 region has the DNA TGTGCCAGCAGTTATCAGGGGGAGGATGAGCAGTTCTTC. Its protein is CASSYQGEDEQFF.

Many counts were recorded for this clonotype. The chain employs TRBV9 and TRBJ2-3, with a possible D match to TRBD2 (5 bases). With 3 bases removed from V and 1 base from J, the gap between germline ends came to 18 bases. This CDR3 contains 17 residues. CDR1 is SGDLS and CDR2 is YYNGEE in the germline V gene. The CDR3 region has the DNA TGTGCCAGCAGCGGTTCCCCAGACGGGATTGGCACAGATACGCAGTATTTT. This codes for CASSGSPDGIGTDTQYF.

This clonotype has just a few counts. The V and J genes are TRBV12-3 or TRBV12-4 and TRBJ1-1, with a tentative D call TRBD1 (5 bases). V lost 3 bases and J lost 7, with 12 bases in between. This CDR3 contains 13 residues. CDR3 nucleotides: TGTGCCAGCAGTTTCGGCAGGGCGATTGAAGCTTTCTTT. Translated, it gives CASSFGRAIEAFF.

This clonotype has a handful of counts. The V call is TRBV29-1, the J call TRBJ2-1; 7 bases agree with TRBD1. The CDR3 is 14 amino acids. Germline CDR1 reads SQVTM; CDR2 reads ANQGSEA. The V and J ends lost 5 bases and 5 bases, in that order; junction bases with no gene match: 9. CDR3 residues: CSVPPGQLDNEQFF. The CDR3 DNA reads TGCAGCGTTCCGCCGGGACAGCTGGACAATGAGCAGTTCTTC.

This clonotype was detected only a few times. The V gene is TRBV5-1, the J gene TRBJ2-7; 7 positions agree with TRBD1. Per the germline V gene, CDR1 is SGHRS and CDR2 is YFSETQ. The CDR3 extends over 15 amino acids. The V segment lost 3 bases and the J segment 2 bases; nucleotides outside the gene matches: 8. The CDR3 nucleotides read TGCGCCAGCAGCTGGAGACAGGGAGAACCCTACGAGCAGTACTTC. Protein product: CASSWRQGEPYEQYF.

This clonotype was counted many times. The V call is TRBV6-6, the J call TRBJ2-7; the D call may be TRBD1 or TRBD2 (6 bases each). With 6 bases removed from V and 6 bases from J, the gap between germline ends came to 9 bases. CDR1 MNHNY and CDR2 SVGAGI come from the germline V gene (reference sequence). CDR3 length: 11 residues. The CDR3 here is CASSEGGEQYF. Here the CDR3 DNA reads TGTGCCAGCAGCGAGGGGGGCGAGCAGTACTTC.

This clonotype was seen a handful of times. The chain recombines TRBV27 with TRBJ2-4; D is unresolved. The CDR3 loop spans 13 amino acids. Deletions cut 4 bases from V and 7 bases from J, with 11 bases between. Germline CDR1 reads MNHEY; CDR2 reads SMNVEV (reference sequence). The CDR3 sequence: CASSSSLQNIQYF. The CDR3 coding sequence is TGTGCCAGCAGTTCGAGCCTGCAGAACATTCAGTACTTC.

This clonotype was seen only a few times. V is TRBV3-1 and J is TRBJ2-7; TRBD2 might be the D (5 bases). V gave up 7 bases and J gave up 6 bases, with 19 bases separating them. The germline V gene has CDR1 LGHDT and CDR2 YNNKEL (reference sequence). CDR3 length: 14 amino acids. CDR3 sequence: CASNPIGLPGEQYF. CDR3 bases: TGTGCCAGCAACCCTATTGGACTGCCTGGCGAGCAGTACTTC.

The chain joins TRBV5-6 to TRBJ2-1; 11 bases agree with TRBD2. CDR1 SGHDT and CDR2 YYEEEE come from the germline V gene. The V segment lost 0 bases and the J segment 6 bases; nucleotides outside the gene matches: 17. The CDR3 contains 20 residues. The CDR3 loop is CASSLDAGSGRAGRSNEQFF. CDR3 coding DNA: TGTGCCAGCAGCTTGGATGCGGGTAGCGGGAGGGCCGGGAGATCCAATGAGCAGTTCTTC.

The chain has TRBV4-3 and TRBJ2-1, with 11 nucleotides matching TRBD2. The V gene end was trimmed by 1 base and the J gene end by 10 bases; junction bases not matched to a gene: 9. The CDR3 runs 16 residues. The germline V gene encodes CDR1 LGHNA and CDR2 YSLEER. For the CDR3, the DNA is TGCGCCAGCAGCCAAGGGAAGACTAGCGGGATGGGGGAGCAGTTCTTC. Its protein product is CASSQGKTSGMGEQFF.

This clonotype was seen more than once but under ten times. V is TRBV6-5 and J is TRBJ2-7, with 8 bases that match TRBD2. Germline-derived CDR1 and CDR2 are MNHEY and SVGAGI. There are 14 residues in the CDR3. J lost 4 bases, V lost 3 bases, and 5 bases had no gene match. The CDR3 protein is CASSYAGGGYEQYF. CDR3 in DNA: TGTGCCAGCAGTTATGCGGGGGGCGGATACGAGCAGTACTTC.

The table lists this clonotype with a few counts. V is TRBV9 and J is TRBJ2-3; D remains ambiguous. From germline, CDR1 is SGDLS and CDR2 YYNGEE. The CDR3 has 18 amino acids. V lost 0 bases, J lost 0 bases, and 17 bases lay in between. The CDR3 spells CASSVEGRVGPSTDTQYF. The CDR3 nucleotides are TGTGCCAGCAGCGTAGAAGGACGGGTCGGGCCTAGCACAGATACGCAGTATTTT.

Many counts were recorded for this clonotype. The genes are TRBV11-2 and TRBJ1-1; D may be TRBD1 (6 bases). Trimming shortened V by 10 bases and J by 8 bases, and 26 bases separated the two germline ends. Germline assignment: CDR1 SGHAT and CDR2 FQNNGV. The CDR3 runs 15 residues. The CDR3 loop is CATQLGITGLNEAFF. CDR3 DNA: TGTGCCACCCAGCTAGGGATAACAGGGCTTAACGAAGCTTTCTTT.

This clonotype was detected only a few times. The chain is built from TRBV29-1 and TRBJ2-2; either TRBD1 or TRBD2 may fit D (6 bases each). CDR1 SQVTM and CDR2 ANQGSEA come from the germline V gene. The CDR3 consists of 12 residues. Between the trimmed V and J ends, which lost 3 bases and 7 bases, there was a span of 9 bases. The CDR3: CSVDGGLGELFF. In DNA, the CDR3 is TGCAGCGTTGATGGGGGGCTCGGGGAGCTGTTTTTT.

As to this clonotype: This may be a read error, as it is one base from a much larger clone. This chain joins TRBV29-1 and TRBJ2-7; 11 bases map to TRBD2. The V gene end was trimmed by 5 bases and the J gene end by 6 bases; junction bases not matched to a gene: 9. The CDR3 runs 14 residues. The germline CDR1 and CDR2 sequences are SQVTM and ANQGSEA. This CDR3 reads CSVRLAGGPGEQYF. Written as DNA, the CDR3 is TGCAGCGTTCGGTTAGCGGGAGGGCCGGGCGAGCAGTACTTC.

The chain links TRBV5-1 to TRBJ2-7; 7 bases map to TRBD1. CDR1 is SGHRS, CDR2 YFSETQ, per germline. The CDR3 length is 13 residues. The V gene end was trimmed by 4 bases and the J gene end by 3 bases; junction bases not matched to a gene: 4. The CDR3 region has the DNA TGCGCCAGCAGCGTCCGGGACAGCTACGAGCAGTACTTC. This encodes CASSVRDSYEQYF.

This clonotype was counted only a few times. This rearrangement joins TRBV7-9 to TRBJ2-5; 11 nucleotides match TRBD2. After removal of 2 bases from V and 7 bases from J, the junction contained 9 bases not matched to a gene. Looked up from germline, CDR1 is SEHNR and CDR2 is FQNEAQ (reference sequence). CDR3 size: 16 residues. The CDR3 sequence: CASSLSALAGAVTQYF. The CDR3 DNA follows: TGTGCCAGCAGCTTAAGCGCACTAGCGGGAGCGGTGACCCAGTACTTC.

Many counts were recorded for this clonotype. The chain links TRBV28 to TRBJ2-1; no reliable D call. V dropped 0 bases and J dropped 3 bases, with 9 bases sitting between them. Germline V CDR1 and CDR2: MDHEN, SYDVKM. This CDR3 region has 15 residues. The CDR3 spells CASSLWLSNYNEQFF. In DNA, the CDR3 is TGTGCCAGCAGTTTATGGCTATCGAACTACAATGAGCAGTTCTTC.

The sample holds a few counts of this clonotype. The V gene is TRBV4-1, the J gene TRBJ2-2, with unresolved D. The ends were cut back, 1 base at V and 4 bases at J, with 16 bases in the middle. Per germline, CDR1 MGHRA and CDR2 YSYEKL. This CDR3 is built from 17 residues. CDR3 DNA sequence: TGCGCCAGCAGCCAAGTACCCCCCCTAGAATTCACCGGGGAGCTGTTTTTT. Translated, it gives CASSQVPPLEFTGELFF.

In this sample, this clonotype turned up many times. The J gene is TRBJ2-1, the V gene TRBV28; 8 bases fit TRBD2. CDR3 size: 15 residues. The ends lost 5 bases at V and 0 bases at J; junction bases unmatched: 3. Germline values: CDR1 MDHEN, CDR2 SYDVKM. In nucleotides, the CDR3 is TGTGCCAGCAGTCCGACTAGCGACTCCTACAATGAGCAGTTCTTC. Amino acid sequence: CASSPTSDSYNEQFF.

The chain recombines TRBV6-1 with TRBJ1-1; D may be TRBD1 (5 bases). Germline CDR1 and CDR2: MNHNS and SASEGT. This CDR3 has 15 amino acids. V was trimmed by 0 bases and J by 0 bases, leaving 8 bases between them. CDR3 coding DNA: TGTGCCAGCAGTGAAGCGGAGGGGATGAACACTGAAGCTTTCTTT. Amino acid sequence: CASSEAEGMNTEAFF.

This clonotype was seen only once. This rearrangement joins TRBV6-5 to TRBJ1-2; 7 bases align to TRBD1. Germline lookup yields CDR1 MNHEY and CDR2 SVGAGI. J lost 5 bases, V lost 2 bases, and 8 bases had no gene match. This CDR3 spans 15 amino acids. The CDR3 region is CASSYARDSPYGYTF. As DNA, the CDR3 is TGTGCCAGCAGTTACGCCCGGGACAGTCCATATGGCTACACCTTC.

Ten or more counts support this clonotype. The chain employs TRBV12-3 or TRBV12-4 and TRBJ2-7, with a weak D call TRBD2 (7 bases). Trimming took off 8 bases at V and 5 bases at J, with 13 bases between the two ends. This CDR3 is built from 12 residues. CDR3 in DNA: TGTGCCAGCGGCCTGGGGGGGCACGAGCAGTACTTC. Its translation: CASGLGGHEQYF.

This clonotype was seen repeatedly, ten times or more. V usage is TRBV29-1 and J usage is TRBJ2-7; D not resolved. Trimming pared 5 bases from V and 6 bases from J, leaving 11 bases between. Germline CDR1 SQVTM, CDR2 ANQGSEA. The length of the CDR3 is 11 residues. The CDR3 reads CSVKGTSEQYF. The CDR3 DNA sequence: TGCAGCGTTAAGGGAACAAGCGAGCAGTACTTC.

This clonotype was observed a handful of times. The V gene is TRBV12-3 or TRBV12-4, the J gene TRBJ2-7; D call uncertain. This CDR3 has 15 amino acids. The germline V and J ends were trimmed by 4 bases and 9 bases, with 22 bases remaining between them. This CDR3 reads CASSSSAKPAMGQYF. The CDR3 nucleotides read TGTGCCAGCAGTTCATCAGCCAAACCAGCCATGGGGCAGTACTTC.

In regard to this clonotype: Possible read error: a much larger clone is one base away. The V call is TRBV29-1, the J call TRBJ2-5, with D tentatively TRBD1 (6 bases). CDR3 length: 12 amino acids. The germline V gene has CDR1 SQVTM and CDR2 ANQGSEA. Trimming took 8 bases from V and 5 from J, leaving 15 bases between them. DNA for the CDR3: TGCAGCTATGAGGGGGTAGAGGAGACCCAGTACTTC. Residues: CSYEGVEETQYF.

With respect to this clonotype: This may be a read error: a much more frequent sequence differs by one nucleotide. The CDR3 region has the DNA TGCTCCAGCAGCGGGGGACTAGCGGATAATGAGCAGTTCTTC. Encoded protein: CSSSGGLADNEQFF. The J gene is TRBJ2-1, the V gene TRBV5-1; 11 bases fit TRBD2. The CDR3 spans 14 residues. In germline, CDR1 is SGHRS, CDR2 YFSETQ.

This clonotype was seen more than once but under ten times. The gene calls are TRBV7-9 and TRBJ2-3, with 8 nucleotides matching TRBD2. The CDR3 runs 15 residues. V lost 1 base to trimming and J lost 7 bases; unmatched junction nucleotides: 7. Germline V gene sequence: CDR1 SEHNR, CDR2 FQNEAQ (reference sequence). The CDR3 here is CASSLVGLADHTQYF. DNA for the CDR3: TGTGCCAGCAGCTTAGTCGGACTAGCAGACCATACGCAGTATTTT.